This T cell receptor beta chain appears in the sequencing data of a study of cytomegalovirus exposure and HLA in healthy donors. The overall study: The 100 to 150 validation repertoires used the same platform as the 650 to 850 first-cohort repertoires, a later analysis reported.

Turning to this clone: Its antigen is unidentified.

The validation cohort, a group of 130 or so subjects, included the donors and was separate from the roughly 670-subject first cohort. The length of the CDR3 is 11 residues. Germline values: CDR1 SQVTM, CDR2 ANQGSEA. V lost 7 bases to trimming and J lost 5 bases; unmatched junction nucleotides: 3. Overall study findings and caveats: Cytomegalovirus association was assigned to approximately 180 TCR beta chains. In vitro work confirmed that three CMV-associated chains recognize CMV antigens.

Here immunoSEQ multiplex PCR was the method, and the copy in TCRdb shows in-frame clones only, minus some. This sample has about 240,000 clones; approximately 86% occur once, and the top ten carry about 1.2%. The gene calls are TRBV29-1 and TRBJ2-5; TRBD1 matches 8 bases. The specimen sequenced was PBMCs. This clonotype was sampled from a woman aged 25 to 39 in good health and CMV-seropositive. CDR3 DNA sequence: TGCAGCGGGACAGGGACGGAGACCCAGTACTTC. It codes for CSGTGTETQYF.